Each of the 5 T cell receptor beta chains below was sequenced from the same sample in a study of CD8 T cells in Susac syndrome. Reverse transcription of roughly 0.45 to 1 ug RNA was carried out with random hexamers. From the immunoSEQ multiplex PCR reads, TCRdb called clonotypes with MiXCR, one entry per CDR3 protein. The sample holds some 200,000 distinct CDR3 sequences; around nine tenths are singletons and the top ten take 0.087%. Input material: CD4+ T cells from PBMCs. These receptors originate from a human donor with Susac syndrome.

The rearrangement joins TRBV20-1 to TRBJ1-2; 9 bases are a match to TRBD1. There are 14 residues in the CDR3. Unmatched junction bases numbered 5, after V lost 1 base and J lost 5 bases. Germline CDR1 is DFQATT and CDR2 is SNEGSKA (reference sequence). The CDR3 sequence is CSARGDRGTYGYTF. The CDR3 region has the DNA TGCAGTGCTAGAGGTGACAGGGGGACTTATGGCTACACCTTC.

This chain links TRBV27 with TRBJ2-6; D is undetermined. Germline assignment: CDR1 MNHEY and CDR2 SMNVEV (reference sequence). This CDR3 spans 15 amino acids. Trimming cost V 5 bases and J 0 bases, with 8 bases left between them. The CDR3 loop reads CASSPRSSGANVLTF. CDR3 coding DNA: TGTGCCAGCAGTCCCCGAAGCTCTGGGGCCAACGTCCTGACTTTC. The full variable domain, in which reference TRBV27 and TRBJ2-6 provide the parts outside the CDR3, is EAQVTQNPRYLITVTGKKLTVTCSQNMNHEYMSWYRQDPGLGLRQIYYSMNVEVTDKGDVPEGYKVSRKEKRNFPLILESPSPNQTSLYFCASSPRSSGANVLTFGAGSRLTVL.

The rearrangement links TRBV3-1 to TRBJ2-7; D unresolved. The germline V and J ends were trimmed by 5 bases and 5 bases, with 25 bases remaining between them. Per the germline V gene, CDR1 is LGHDT and CDR2 is YNNKEL (reference sequence). The CDR3 has 17 residues. The CDR3 sequence: CASSNHFPATVFDEQYF. CDR3 nucleotides: TGTGCCAGCAGCAATCACTTCCCAGCTACGGTCTTTGACGAGCAGTACTTC.

The V gene is TRBV11-2, the J gene TRBJ2-2; no definite D call. From germline, CDR1 is SGHAT and CDR2 FQNNGV. CDR3 length: 18 amino acids. The germline V and J ends were trimmed by 5 bases and 0 bases, with 19 bases remaining between them. CDR3: CASSLPMAAHANTGELFF. CDR3 in DNA: TGTGCCAGCAGCCTCCCGATGGCGGCGCACGCGAACACCGGGGAGCTGTTTTTT.

The V and J genes are TRBV29-1 and TRBJ2-1; TRBD1 agrees at 11 bases. Losses at the gene ends were 6 bases for V and 1 base for J; bases not matched to a gene: 11. The CDR3 has 17 residues. CDR1 is SQVTM, CDR2 ANQGSEA, per germline. The CDR3 reads CSVRRSGTGGSYNEQFF. The CDR3 DNA is TGCAGCGTCCGCCGCTCCGGGACAGGGGGGTCCTACAATGAGCAGTTCTTC.